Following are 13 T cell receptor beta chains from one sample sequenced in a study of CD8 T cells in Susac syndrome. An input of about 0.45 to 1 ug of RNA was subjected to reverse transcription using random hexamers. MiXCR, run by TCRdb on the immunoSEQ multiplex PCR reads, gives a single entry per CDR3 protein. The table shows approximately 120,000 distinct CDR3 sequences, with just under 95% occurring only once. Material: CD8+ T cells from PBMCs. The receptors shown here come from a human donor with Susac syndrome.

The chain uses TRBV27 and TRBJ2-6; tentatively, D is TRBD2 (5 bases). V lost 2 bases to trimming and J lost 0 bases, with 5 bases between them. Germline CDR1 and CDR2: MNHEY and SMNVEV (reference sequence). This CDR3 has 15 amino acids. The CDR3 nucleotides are TGTGCCAGCAGTTTAGCGGGCTCTGGGGCCAACGTCCTGACTTTC. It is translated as CASSLAGSGANVLTF.

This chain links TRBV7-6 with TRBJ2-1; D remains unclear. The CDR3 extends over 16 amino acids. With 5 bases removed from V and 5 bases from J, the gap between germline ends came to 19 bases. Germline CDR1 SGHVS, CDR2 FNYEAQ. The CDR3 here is CASSQIAPEVNNEQFF. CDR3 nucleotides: TGTGCCAGCAGCCAGATCGCTCCCGAGGTGAACAATGAGCAGTTCTTC.

CDR3 protein: CASSQDSANTEAFF. Here the CDR3 DNA reads TGTGCCAGCAGCCAAGATTCAGCCAACACTGAAGCTTTCTTT. J is TRBJ1-1 and V is TRBV3-1, with D unresolved. This CDR3 is 14 amino acids long. Per the germline V gene, CDR1 is LGHDT and CDR2 is YNNKEL (reference sequence). The V end lost 0 bases, the J end lost 2 bases, and 7 bases lay between the germline ends.

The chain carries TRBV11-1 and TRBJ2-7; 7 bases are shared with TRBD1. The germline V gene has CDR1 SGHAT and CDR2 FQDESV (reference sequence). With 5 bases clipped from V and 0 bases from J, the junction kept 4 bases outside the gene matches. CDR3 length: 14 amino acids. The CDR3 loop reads CASSHDRVSYEQYF. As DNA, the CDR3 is TGTGCCAGCAGCCACGACAGGGTCTCCTACGAGCAGTACTTC.

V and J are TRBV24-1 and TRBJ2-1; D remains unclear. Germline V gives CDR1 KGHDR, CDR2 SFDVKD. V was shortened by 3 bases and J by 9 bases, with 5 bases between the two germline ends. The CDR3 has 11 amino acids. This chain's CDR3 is CATSDEGEQFF. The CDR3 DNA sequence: TGTGCCACCAGTGATGAAGGTGAGCAGTTCTTC.

CDR3 sequence: CSARGSRYGAYEQYF. As DNA, the CDR3 is TGCAGTGCTAGGGGTTCGCGCTACGGCGCCTACGAGCAGTACTTC. The rearrangement uses TRBV20-1 and TRBJ2-7, with no clear D. The V gene lost 3 bases and the J gene lost 2 bases, with 17 bases spanning the gap. The V gene's germline CDR1 is DFQATT and CDR2 SNEGSKA (reference sequence). This CDR3 comprises 15 residues.

DNA of the CDR3: TGTGCCTGGAGTGTGGTCGGGACGGGCACAGATACGCAGTATTTT. The encoded protein is CAWSVVGTGTDTQYF. The chain employs TRBV30 and TRBJ2-3, with D perhaps TRBD1 or TRBD2 (5 bases each). The CDR3 sequence is 15 residues long. The germline V gene has CDR1 GTSNPN and CDR2 SVGIG (reference sequence). The V and J ends lost 0 bases and 1 base respectively, with 11 bases between them.

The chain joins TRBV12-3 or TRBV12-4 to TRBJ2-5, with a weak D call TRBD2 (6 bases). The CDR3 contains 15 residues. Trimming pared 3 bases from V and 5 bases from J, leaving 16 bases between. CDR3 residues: CASSFPAGSDETQYF. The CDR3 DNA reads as TGTGCCAGCAGTTTTCCCGCGGGGTCCGATGAGACCCAGTACTTC.

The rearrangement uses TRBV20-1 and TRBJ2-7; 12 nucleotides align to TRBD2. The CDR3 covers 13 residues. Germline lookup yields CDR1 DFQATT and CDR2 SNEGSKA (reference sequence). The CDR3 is CSLASGREYEQYF. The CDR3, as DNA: TGCAGCCTAGCTAGCGGGAGGGAGTACGAGCAGTACTTC.

CDR3 nucleotide sequence: TGCGCCAGCAGCCAAGATAAGGGGGAAGAAGAGACCCAGTACTTC. It translates to CASSQDKGEEETQYF. The gene calls are TRBV4-3 and TRBJ2-5, with D possibly being TRBD1 (6 bases). Trimming cost V 0 bases and J 3 bases, with 11 bases left between them. The CDR3 has 15 amino acids. CDR1 is LGHNA, CDR2 YSLEER, per germline.

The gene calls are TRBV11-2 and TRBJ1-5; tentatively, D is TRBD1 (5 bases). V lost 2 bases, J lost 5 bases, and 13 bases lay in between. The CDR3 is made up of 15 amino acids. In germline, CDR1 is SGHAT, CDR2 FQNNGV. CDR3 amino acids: CASSLTTRAYQPQHF. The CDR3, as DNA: TGTGCCAGCAGCTTAACCACCAGGGCTTATCAGCCCCAGCATTTT.

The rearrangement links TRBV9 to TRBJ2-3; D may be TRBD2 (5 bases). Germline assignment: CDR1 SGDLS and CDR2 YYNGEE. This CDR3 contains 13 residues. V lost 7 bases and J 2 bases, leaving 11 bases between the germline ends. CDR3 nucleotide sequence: TGTGCCAGCGCCCCGGGATTCACAGATACGCAGTATTTT. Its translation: CASAPGFTDTQYF.

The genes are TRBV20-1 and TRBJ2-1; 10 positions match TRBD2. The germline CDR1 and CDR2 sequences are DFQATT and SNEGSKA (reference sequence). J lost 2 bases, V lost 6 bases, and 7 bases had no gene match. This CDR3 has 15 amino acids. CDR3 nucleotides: TGCAGTGCGCAGGGACTAGCGTTACCCTACAATGAGCAGTTCTTC. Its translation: CSAQGLALPYNEQFF.